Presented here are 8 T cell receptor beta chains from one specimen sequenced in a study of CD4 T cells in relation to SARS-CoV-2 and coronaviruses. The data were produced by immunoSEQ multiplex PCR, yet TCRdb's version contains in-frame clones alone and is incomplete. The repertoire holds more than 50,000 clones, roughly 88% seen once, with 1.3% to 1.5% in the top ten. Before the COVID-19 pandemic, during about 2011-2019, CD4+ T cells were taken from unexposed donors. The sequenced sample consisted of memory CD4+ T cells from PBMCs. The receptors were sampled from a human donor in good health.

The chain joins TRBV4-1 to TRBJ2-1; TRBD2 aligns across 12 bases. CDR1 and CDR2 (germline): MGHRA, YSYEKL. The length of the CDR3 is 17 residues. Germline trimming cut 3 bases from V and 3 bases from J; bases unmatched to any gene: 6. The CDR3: CASSHGTSGRLYNEQFF. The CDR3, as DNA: TGCGCCAGCAGCCATGGTACTAGCGGGAGGCTCTACAATGAGCAGTTCTTC.

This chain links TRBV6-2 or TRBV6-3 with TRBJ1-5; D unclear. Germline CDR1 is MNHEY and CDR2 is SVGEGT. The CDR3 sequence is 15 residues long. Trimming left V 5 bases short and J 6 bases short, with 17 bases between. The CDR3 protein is CASSVYSAAGQPQHF. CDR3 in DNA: TGTGCCAGCAGTGTATACTCGGCGGCGGGTCAGCCCCAGCATTTT.

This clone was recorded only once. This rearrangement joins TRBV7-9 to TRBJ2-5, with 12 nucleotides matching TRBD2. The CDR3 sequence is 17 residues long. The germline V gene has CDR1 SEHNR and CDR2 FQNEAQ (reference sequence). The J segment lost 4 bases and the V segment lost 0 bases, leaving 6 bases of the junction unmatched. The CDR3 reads CASSLAATSGRGETQYF. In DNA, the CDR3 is TGTGCCAGCAGCTTAGCCGCGACTAGCGGGAGAGGAGAGACCCAGTACTTC.

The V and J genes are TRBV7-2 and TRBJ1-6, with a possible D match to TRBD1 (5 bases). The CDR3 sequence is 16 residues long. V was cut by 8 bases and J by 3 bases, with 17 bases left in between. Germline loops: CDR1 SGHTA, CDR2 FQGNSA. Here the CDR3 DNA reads TGTGCCAGCGGCCAGACTGGGGGTTTCTATAATTCACCCCTCCACTTT. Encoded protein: CASGQTGGFYNSPLHF.

DNA of the CDR3: TGCGCCAGCAGCTTGTTCACAGGGGCCAATGAGCAGTTCTTC. It is translated as CASSLFTGANEQFF. The chain uses TRBV5-1 and TRBJ2-1; 7 positions match TRBD1. CDR3 size: 14 residues. V lost 1 base, J lost 6 bases, and 4 bases stayed unmatched. Germline V gene lookup returns CDR1 SGHRS and CDR2 YFSETQ. Variable domain in full (rest from reference TRBV5-1 and TRBJ2-1): KAGVTQTPRYLIKTRGQQVTLSCSPISGHRSVSWYQQTPGQGLQFLFEYFSETQRNKGNFPGRFSGRQFSNSRSEMNVSTLELGDSALYLCASSLFTGANEQFFGPGTRLTVL.

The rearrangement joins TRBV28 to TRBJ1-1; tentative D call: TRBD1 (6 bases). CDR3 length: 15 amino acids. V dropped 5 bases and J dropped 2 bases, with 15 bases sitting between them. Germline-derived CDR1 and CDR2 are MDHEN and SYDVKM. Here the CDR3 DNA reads TGTGCCAGCAGTATAGCCTCACAGGGAAACACTGAAGCTTTCTTT. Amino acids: CASSIASQGNTEAFF.

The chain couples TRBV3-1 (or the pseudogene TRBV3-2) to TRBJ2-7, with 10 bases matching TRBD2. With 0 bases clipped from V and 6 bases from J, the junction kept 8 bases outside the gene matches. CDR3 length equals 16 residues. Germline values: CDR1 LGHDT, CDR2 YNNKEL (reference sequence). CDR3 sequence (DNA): TGTGCCAGCAGCCAAGATTACTCCAGGACTAGCGGCGAGCAGTACTTC. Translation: CASSQDYSRTSGEQYF.

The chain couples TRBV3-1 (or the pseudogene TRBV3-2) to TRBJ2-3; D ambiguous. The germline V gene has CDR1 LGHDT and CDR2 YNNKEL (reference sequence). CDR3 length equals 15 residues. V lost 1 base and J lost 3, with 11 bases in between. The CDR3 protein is CASSQGSGTTDTQYF. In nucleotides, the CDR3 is TGTGCCAGCAGCCAAGGGTCGGGCACAACAGATACGCAGTATTTT.